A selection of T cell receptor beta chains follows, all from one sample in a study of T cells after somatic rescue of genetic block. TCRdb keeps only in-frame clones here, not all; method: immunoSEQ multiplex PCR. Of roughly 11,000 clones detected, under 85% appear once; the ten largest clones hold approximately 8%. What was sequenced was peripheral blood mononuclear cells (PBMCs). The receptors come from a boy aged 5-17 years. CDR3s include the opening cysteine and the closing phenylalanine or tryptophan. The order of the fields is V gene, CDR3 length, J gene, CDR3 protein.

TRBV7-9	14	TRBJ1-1	CASSSLSLYTEAFF
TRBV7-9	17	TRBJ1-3	CASSFVGTAGAGNTIYF
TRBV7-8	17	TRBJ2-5	CASSLDRGLLFEETQYF
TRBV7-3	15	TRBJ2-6	CASTAGASGANVLTF
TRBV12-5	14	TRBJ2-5	CASGSGGIQETQYF
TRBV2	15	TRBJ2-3	CASSGARLGTDTQYF
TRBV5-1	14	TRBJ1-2	CASSDPGQGYGYTF
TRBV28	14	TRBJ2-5	CASSSRWGLETQYF
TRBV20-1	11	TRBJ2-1	CSASTSSEQFF
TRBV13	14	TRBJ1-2	CASSSVRQGYGYTF
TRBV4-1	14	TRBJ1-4	CASRGIATNEKLFF
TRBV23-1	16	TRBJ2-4	CASSPGQGAAKNIQYF
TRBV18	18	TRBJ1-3	CASSPLHDTGSSGNTIYF
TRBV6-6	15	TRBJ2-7	CASSPSWGNSYEQYF
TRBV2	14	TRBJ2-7	CASNPRTTPSEQYF
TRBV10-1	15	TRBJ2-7	CASSKGGAGSYEQYF
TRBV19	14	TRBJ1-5	CASSMVGVGKPQHF
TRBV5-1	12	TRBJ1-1	CASSSNGQEAFF
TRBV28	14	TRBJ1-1	CASSRGTVNTEAFF
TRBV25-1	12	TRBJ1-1	CASGETGLRAFF
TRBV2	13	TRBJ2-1	CASSVGGTVEQFF
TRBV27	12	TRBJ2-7	CASSFWGGEQYF
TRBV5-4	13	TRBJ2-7	CASSILQSYEQYF
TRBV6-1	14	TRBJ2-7	CASTYRDRLYEQYF
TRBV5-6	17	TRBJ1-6	CASSSWRRSSYNSPLHF
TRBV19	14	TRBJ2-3	CATSGQGITDTQYF
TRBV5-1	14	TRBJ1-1	CASSLGLKNTEAFF
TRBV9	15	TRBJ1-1	CASSGDREGRTEAFF
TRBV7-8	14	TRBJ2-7	CASSFGGSSYEQYF
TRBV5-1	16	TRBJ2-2	CASSKAGGPNTGELFF
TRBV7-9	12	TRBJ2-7	CASSRRDYEQYF
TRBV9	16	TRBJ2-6	CASSGTGSSGANVLTF
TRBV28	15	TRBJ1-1	CASRPPLGRGTEAFF
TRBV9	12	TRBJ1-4	CASSRDNGKLFF
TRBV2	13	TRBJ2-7	CASTTGQTYEQYF
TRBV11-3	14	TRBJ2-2	CASSLFGDTGELFF